This entry features one TCR beta chain sequence. The antigen is undetermined. This sample is part of a study of T cell responses to AZD1222 COVID-19 vaccine. V trimming: 3 bases; J trimming: 0 bases; junction bases outside the gene matches: 8. Germline V lookup: CDR1 MDHEN, CDR2 SYDVKM. This CDR3 is built from 17 residues. Study-wide points: Spike-wide vaccine-associated CD4 TCRs dominated at 160-218 and 743-854. White British donors predominated, females outnumbered males, and clonal diversity was possibly underestimated. Vaccination with two AZD1222 doses was followed by a rise in Spike-specific TCR breadth and depth.

Some clones are missing from TCRdb's copy, which holds only in-frame ones; the method was immunoSEQ multiplex PCR. The sample lists 140,000 to 150,000 clones, just over 90% occurring once. The rearrangement joins TRBV28 to TRBJ2-7; 10 nucleotides align to TRBD2. Sequences were derived from peripheral blood, sampled on day 0 of AZD1222 vaccination. The sequence derives from an adult in good health. The CDR3 coding sequence is TGTGCCAGCAGTTTTCCGGGACTAGCGAGCAGCTCCTACGAGCAGTACTTC. Its translation is CASSFPGLASSSYEQYF.